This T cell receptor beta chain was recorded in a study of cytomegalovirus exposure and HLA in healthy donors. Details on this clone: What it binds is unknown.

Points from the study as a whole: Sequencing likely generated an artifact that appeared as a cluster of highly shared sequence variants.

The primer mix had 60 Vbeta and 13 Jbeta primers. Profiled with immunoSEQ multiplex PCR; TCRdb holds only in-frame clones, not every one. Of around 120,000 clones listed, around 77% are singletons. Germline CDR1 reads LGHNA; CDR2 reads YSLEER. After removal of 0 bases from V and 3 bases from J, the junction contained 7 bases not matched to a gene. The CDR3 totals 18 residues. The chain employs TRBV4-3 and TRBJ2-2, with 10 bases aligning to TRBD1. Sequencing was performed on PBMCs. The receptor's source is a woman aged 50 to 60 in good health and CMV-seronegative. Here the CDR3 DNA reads TGCGCCAGCAGCCAAGATCTAGTCGGGACAGGGGACACCGGGGAGCTGTTTTTT. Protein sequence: CASSQDLVGTGDTGELFF.